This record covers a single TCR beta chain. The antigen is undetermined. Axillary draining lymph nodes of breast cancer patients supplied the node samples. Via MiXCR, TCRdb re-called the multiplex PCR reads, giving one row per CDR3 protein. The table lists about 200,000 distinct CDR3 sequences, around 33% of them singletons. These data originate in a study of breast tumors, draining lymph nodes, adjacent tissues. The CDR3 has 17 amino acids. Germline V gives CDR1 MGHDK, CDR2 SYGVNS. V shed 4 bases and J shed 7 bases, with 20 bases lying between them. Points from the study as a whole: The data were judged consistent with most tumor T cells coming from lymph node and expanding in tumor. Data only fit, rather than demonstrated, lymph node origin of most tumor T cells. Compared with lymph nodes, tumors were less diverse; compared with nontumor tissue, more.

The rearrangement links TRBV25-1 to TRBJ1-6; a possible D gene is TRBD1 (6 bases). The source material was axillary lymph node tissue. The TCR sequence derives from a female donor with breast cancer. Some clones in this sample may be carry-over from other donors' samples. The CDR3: CASSANTKGGPNSPLHF. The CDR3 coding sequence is TGTGCCAGCAGTGCCAACACAAAAGGGGGTCCAAATTCACCCCTCCACTTT. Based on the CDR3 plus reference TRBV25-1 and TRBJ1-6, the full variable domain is EADIYQTPRYLVIGTGKKITLECSQTMGHDKMYWYQQDPGMELHLIHYSYGVNSTEKGDLSSESTVSRIRTEHFPLTLESARPSHTSQYLCASSANTKGGPNSPLHFGNGTRLTVT.